The 14 T cell receptor beta chains below come from one sample, sequenced in a study of blood T cell repertoires in COVID-19. Data came from immunoSEQ multiplex PCR; TCRdb stores just in-frame clones and leaves some out. The data hold under 200,000 clones, with approximately 84% observed a single time. The sequenced material came from peripheral blood. These receptors all come from a man aged 35 to 55 who had recovered from COVID-19.

Only a few counts were recorded for this clone. The chain uses TRBV19 and TRBJ2-7; a weak D match, TRBD1 (5 bases). The V and J ends lost 5 bases and 5 bases respectively, with 13 bases between them. Per germline, CDR1 LNHDA and CDR2 SQIVND (reference sequence). The CDR3 runs to 13 residues. The CDR3 protein is CASSSPGIHEQYF. Written as DNA, the CDR3 is TGTGCCAGTAGTTCCCCAGGGATACACGAGCAGTACTTC.

The rearrangement links TRBV10-3 to TRBJ1-1, with a tentative D call TRBD1 (6 bases). The CDR3 runs 13 residues. V lost 4 bases, J lost 1 base, and 7 bases lay in between. Germline V gives CDR1 ENHRY, CDR2 SYGVKD. CDR3: CAISGTANTEAFF. CDR3 nucleotides: TGTGCCATCAGTGGGACAGCGAACACTGAAGCTTTCTTT.

This chain connects TRBV4-3 to TRBJ2-5; no definite D call. The germline V gene encodes CDR1 LGHNA and CDR2 YSLEER. CDR3 length: 13 amino acids. Trimming took 0 bases from V and 5 from J, leaving 7 bases between them. CDR3 protein: CASSQEQRETQYF. CDR3 DNA: TGCGCCAGCAGCCAAGAGCAGAGGGAGACCCAGTACTTC.

This clone occurred a few times. The CDR3 DNA follows: TGTGCCAGCAGCTTGCAACAGGGGTATGGCTACACCTTC. This gives the protein CASSLQQGYGYTF. The genes are TRBV5-4 and TRBJ1-2; 7 nucleotides align to TRBD1. CDR1 is SGHNT and CDR2 is YYREEE in the germline V gene (reference sequence). The CDR3 runs 13 residues. The ends lost 1 base at V and 5 bases at J; junction bases unmatched: 2.

This rearrangement joins TRBV6-2 or TRBV6-3 to TRBJ1-5; D possibly corresponds to TRBD1 (5 bases). Deletions cut 0 bases from V and 2 bases from J, with 11 bases between. CDR3 length: 16 amino acids. The V gene's germline CDR1 is MNHEY and CDR2 SVGEGT. CDR3 DNA: TGTGCCAGCAGTTACTCGAGGAGGGGTGGCAATCAGCCCCAGCATTTT. It yields the protein CASSYSRRGGNQPQHF.

This sequence joins TRBV12-3 or TRBV12-4 and TRBJ1-1; a weak D match, TRBD1 (5 bases). This CDR3 region has 12 residues. Trimming took off 5 bases at V and 6 bases at J, with 10 bases between the two ends. The DNA for the CDR3 is TGTGCCAGCAGTGGGGCCTCCCCTGAAGCTTTCTTT. Its protein is CASSGASPEAFF.

CDR3 DNA: TGTGCCAGCAGTCCCCCTGGGACAGGGGTATTAAACTATGGCTACACCTTC. This codes for CASSPPGTGVLNYGYTF. V usage is TRBV28 and J usage is TRBJ1-2; 10 positions match TRBD1. V dropped 5 bases and J dropped 2; count of bases not matched to a gene: 11. The CDR3 loop spans 17 amino acids. Germline-derived CDR1 and CDR2 are MDHEN and SYDVKM.

The chain links TRBV7-9 to TRBJ1-1; D unclear. The V and J ends lost 2 bases and 1 base respectively, with 8 bases between them. CDR1 and CDR2 (germline): SEHNR, FQNEAQ (reference sequence). The CDR3 contains 14 residues. In DNA, the CDR3 is TGTGCCAGCAGCTTAACAGAGAGGAACACTGAAGCTTTCTTT. Translation: CASSLTERNTEAFF.

This clone showed up just a few times. The chain couples TRBV27 to TRBJ1-2, with D possibly matching TRBD1 (5 bases). Per germline, CDR1 MNHEY and CDR2 SMNVEV (reference sequence). V lost 2 bases to trimming and J lost 4 bases, with 11 bases between them. The length of the CDR3 is 14 residues. The CDR3 DNA reads TGTGCCAGCAGTTTACGGCAGGGCGGCTATGGCTACACCTTC. It is translated as CASSLRQGGYGYTF.

This chain links TRBV19 with TRBJ2-1, with TRBD1 as a possible D gene (6 bases). The germline V gene has CDR1 LNHDA and CDR2 SQIVND (reference sequence). Trimming removed 7 bases from V and 4 bases from J, with 11 bases in between. The CDR3 runs 13 residues. The DNA for the CDR3 is TGTGCCAGTACCCAGGGGAATTACAATGAGCAGTTCTTC. Its protein is CASTQGNYNEQFF.

The chain recombines TRBV9 with TRBJ2-1; 12 bases line up with TRBD2. The junction had 3 bases not matched to a gene; V was cut back by 1 base and J by 7 bases. CDR3 length equals 15 residues. Germline assignment: CDR1 SGDLS and CDR2 YYNGEE. In nucleotides, the CDR3 is TGTGCCAGCAGCGTACTGACTAGCGGGAGTAATGAGCAGTTCTTC. Residues: CASSVLTSGSNEQFF. Looking up the rest from reference TRBV9 and TRBJ2-1 gives the full variable domain: DSGVTQTPKHLITATGQRVTLRCSPRSGDLSVYWYQQSLDQGLQFLIQYYNGEERAKGNILERFSAQQFPDLHSELNLSSLELGDSALYFCASSVLTSGSNEQFFGPGTRLTVL.

A few counts support this clone. This chain links TRBV7-2 with TRBJ2-3; D is perhaps TRBD2 (6 bases). The CDR3 runs 14 residues. The V gene's germline CDR1 is SGHTA and CDR2 FQGNSA. V lost 1 base and J lost 4, with 9 bases in between. The CDR3 coding sequence is TGTGCCAGCAGCTTAGTAAGCGGGTCAGATACGCAGTATTTT. Translated, it gives CASSLVSGSDTQYF.

This chain joins TRBV7-2 and TRBJ2-2; 9 bases map to TRBD2. The CDR3 runs to 14 residues. The V gene end was trimmed by 5 bases and the J gene end by 6 bases; junction bases not matched to a gene: 4. The germline CDR1 and CDR2 sequences are SGHTA and FQGNSA. DNA of the CDR3: TGTGCCAGCAGCCAAATAGCGGGAGCCGGGGAGCTGTTTTTT. Its protein product is CASSQIAGAGELFF.

The J gene is TRBJ1-6, the V gene TRBV10-3, with a possible D match to TRBD1 (5 bases). The CDR3 runs 14 residues. Germline V gene sequence: CDR1 ENHRY, CDR2 SYGVKD. Trimming pared 4 bases from V and 10 bases from J, leaving 14 bases between. The CDR3 DNA is TGTGCCATCAGTGGCTTGGGGGGGGACTCACCCCTCCACTTT. Translation gives CAISGLGGDSPLHF.